These 27 T cell receptor beta chains were sequenced from one sample in a study of radiation and T cells in renal cell carcinoma. Time point defined: baseline pretreatment blood. Treatment noted: 15 Gy SBRT to primary tumor, nephrectomy 4 weeks later. Only in-frame clones appear in the TCRdb table, and some are missing; sequencing was by immunoSEQ multiplex PCR. The data contain tens of thousands of clones, 82% of them singletons. The sample consisted of blood, taken from a patient whose treatment included radiotherapy and nephrectomy. Every receptor here comes from a man aged 55 to 70 with renal cell carcinoma.

The table lists this clone with a few counts. The chain links TRBV5-4 to TRBJ2-5; 10 bases fit TRBD2. J was trimmed by 3 bases and V by 4 bases; bases with no gene match: 9. The germline V gene encodes CDR1 SGHNT and CDR2 YYREEE (reference sequence). This CDR3 has 16 residues. The CDR3 region has the DNA TGTGCCAGCAGCCCGCAGCGGGAGGGCCGAGAAGAGACCCAGTACTTC. Translating it yields CASSPQREGREETQYF.

The rearrangement uses TRBV6-5 and TRBJ2-1; a possible D gene is TRBD1 (5 bases). Trimming stripped 4 bases from V and 3 bases from J, with 13 bases between. The CDR3 covers 15 residues. The V gene's germline CDR1 is MNHEY and CDR2 SVGAGI. The CDR3 bases are TGTGCCAGCAGTTTCTCCGGACAAAGCTACAATGAGCAGTTCTTC. It codes for CASSFSGQSYNEQFF.

The rearrangement joins TRBV4-2 to TRBJ2-3; tentatively, D is TRBD2 (6 bases). Trimming stripped 3 bases from V and 3 bases from J, with 10 bases between. The CDR3 spans 14 residues. Germline values: CDR1 LGHNA, CDR2 YNFKEQ. The CDR3 DNA sequence: TGTGCCAGCAGCCAGGACTATGGGACAGATACGCAGTATTTT. It translates to CASSQDYGTDTQYF.

The chain is built from TRBV5-1 and TRBJ2-7, with D perhaps TRBD2 (6 bases). Trimming took off 2 bases at V and 0 bases at J, with 9 bases between the two ends. The CDR3 length is 14 residues. Germline CDR1 SGHRS, CDR2 YFSETQ. DNA for the CDR3: TGCGCCAGCAGCTTAGTAGCGGACTCCTACGAGCAGTACTTC. Protein product: CASSLVADSYEQYF.

This chain uses TRBV19 with TRBJ1-1; tentatively, D is TRBD1 (6 bases). The CDR3 extends over 14 amino acids. Germline V gene data show CDR1 as LNHDA and CDR2 as SQIVND (reference sequence). V was clipped by 9 bases and J by 0 bases, with 14 bases between them. CDR3 loop: CASKRGGLNTEAFF. For the CDR3, the DNA is TGTGCCAGCAAGCGGGGGGGCCTGAACACTGAAGCTTTCTTT.

A few counts support this clone. The chain employs TRBV7-9 and TRBJ1-2; 7 nucleotides agree with TRBD1. Germline V gives CDR1 SEHNR, CDR2 FQNEAQ (reference sequence). After removal of 4 bases from V and 9 bases from J, the junction contained 11 bases not matched to a gene. The CDR3 is made up of 14 amino acids. CDR3 DNA sequence: TGTGCCAGCAGCTCCCAGGGACAGCCAAGGAGCTACACCTTC. Translation gives CASSSQGQPRSYTF.

The chain recombines TRBV10-1 with TRBJ2-5; TRBD2 might be the D (5 bases). V was pared by 0 bases and J by 5 bases, with 10 bases between. The germline CDR1 and CDR2 sequences are WNHNN and SYGVQD (reference sequence). This CDR3 has 14 amino acids. The CDR3 loop is CASSESLASETQYF. CDR3 nucleotides: TGCGCCAGCAGTGAGTCTTTAGCGTCGGAGACCCAGTACTTC.

Only a few counts were recorded for this clone. This chain links TRBV2 with TRBJ2-7; D is ambiguous. The V end lost 5 bases, the J end lost 6 bases, and 17 bases lay between the germline ends. CDR1 and CDR2 from the germline V gene are SNHLY and FYNNEI. This CDR3 contains 14 residues. In DNA, the CDR3 is TGTGCCAGCAGTATGCGGTACTTCTCAGGCGAGCAGTACTTC. It is translated as CASSMRYFSGEQYF.

This rearrangement joins TRBV11-3 to TRBJ2-7; 7 bases are a match to TRBD2. CDR3 length equals 13 residues. V gave up 0 bases and J gave up 6 bases; unmatched junction bases: 2. Germline values: CDR1 SGHNT, CDR2 YENEEA. The CDR3: CASSLDPGGEQYF. CDR3 DNA sequence: TGTGCCAGCAGCTTAGATCCGGGAGGCGAGCAGTACTTC.

This clone was recorded once. V usage is TRBV4-2 and J usage is TRBJ2-3; D gene ambiguous. CDR1 LGHNA and CDR2 YNFKEQ come from the germline V gene. This CDR3 comprises 12 residues. V dropped 5 bases and J dropped 2 bases, with 5 bases sitting between them. The CDR3 spells CASSYSTDTQYF. The CDR3, as DNA: TGTGCCAGCAGCTACTCCACAGATACGCAGTATTTT.

V usage is TRBV7-8 and J usage is TRBJ2-7; 10 bases align to TRBD1. With 5 bases clipped from V and 3 bases from J, the junction kept 4 bases outside the gene matches. The germline gives CDR1 SGHVS, CDR2 FQNEAQ. The CDR3 runs to 14 residues. The CDR3, as DNA: TGTGCCAGCAGCCTAAGGACAGGGGGCTACGAGCAGTACTTC. It codes for CASSLRTGGYEQYF.

The chain has TRBV10-1 and TRBJ2-1; maybe TRBD1 (6 bases). Germline V CDR1 and CDR2: WNHNN, SYGVQD (reference sequence). This CDR3 is 14 amino acids long. The V end was cut by 2 bases, the J end by 8 bases, with 13 bases between. This chain's CDR3 is CASSEGPGAYEQFF. DNA of the CDR3: TGCGCCAGCAGTGAGGGGCCAGGGGCCTATGAGCAGTTCTTC.

The CDR3 is CASSLSGARETQYF. Written as DNA, the CDR3 is TGTGCCAGCAGCTTATCGGGGGCGCGGGAGACCCAGTACTTC. The rearrangement links TRBV7-3 to TRBJ2-5; D might be TRBD1 or TRBD2, each matching 6 bases. CDR3 length: 14 amino acids. V was shortened by 2 bases and J by 5 bases, with 12 bases between the two germline ends. Germline V CDR1 and CDR2: SGHTA, FQGTGA.

Written as DNA, the CDR3 is TGTGCCAGCAGCTTAGTATCCATGGATACGCAGTATTTT. This gives the protein CASSLVSMDTQYF. The chain has TRBV7-9 and TRBJ2-3; D ambiguous. Looked up from germline, CDR1 is SEHNR and CDR2 is FQNEAQ (reference sequence). There are 13 residues in the CDR3. V lost 1 base to trimming and J lost 6 bases, with 8 bases between them. Full variable domain (missing parts from reference TRBV7-9 and TRBJ2-3): DTGVSQNPRHKITKRGQNVTFRCDPISEHNRLYWYRQTLGQGPEFLTYFQNEAQLEKSRLLSDRFSAERPKGSFSTLEIQRTEQGDSAMYLCASSLVSMDTQYFGPGTRLTVL.

This rearrangement joins TRBV9 to TRBJ2-1; D may be TRBD1 (6 bases). The CDR3 length is 13 residues. Germline V gene data show CDR1 as SGDLS and CDR2 as YYNGEE. Trimming removed 3 bases at V and 4 bases at J, with 8 bases between. The CDR3 DNA is TGTGCCAGCAGCGGACAGGAATACAATGAGCAGTTCTTC. Amino acids: CASSGQEYNEQFF.

CDR3 sequence reads: CASSLDPSEDNEQFF. The DNA of the CDR3 is TGTGCCAGCAGCCTGGACCCCTCGGAGGACAATGAGCAGTTCTTC. The V call is TRBV4-2, the J call TRBJ2-1; TRBD2 is a possible D gene (5 bases). Germline-derived CDR1 and CDR2 are LGHNA and YNFKEQ. Trimming took 4 bases from V and 5 from J, leaving 15 bases between them. CDR3 length: 15 amino acids.

A few counts support this clone. The chain joins TRBV5-1 to TRBJ1-2; D ambiguous. The germline V gene encodes CDR1 SGHRS and CDR2 YFSETQ. Trimming removed 4 bases from V and 2 bases from J, with 9 bases in between. The CDR3 is made up of 13 amino acids. Here the CDR3 reads CASSEDGNYGYTF. In nucleotides, the CDR3 is TGCGCCAGCAGCGAGGACGGGAACTATGGCTACACCTTC. The full variable domain, completed using reference TRBV5-1 and TRBJ1-2, is KAGVTQTPRYLIKTRGQQVTLSCSPISGHRSVSWYQQTPGQGLQFLFEYFSETQRNKGNFPGRFSGRQFSNSRSEMNVSTLELGDSALYLCASSEDGNYGYTFGSGTRLTVV.

J is TRBJ2-1 and V is TRBV19; D call uncertain. Germline-derived CDR1 and CDR2 are LNHDA and SQIVND (reference sequence). V lost 6 bases and J lost 15, with 15 bases in between. The CDR3 extends over 11 amino acids. The CDR3 reads CASSNMYMPFF. The CDR3 coding sequence is TGTGCCAGTAGCAACATGTACATGCCGTTCTTC.

V gene TRBV27 combines with J gene TRBJ2-3; D might be TRBD2 (5 bases). Germline CDR1 and CDR2: MNHEY and SMNVEV (reference sequence). V shed 5 bases and J shed 6 bases, with 15 bases lying between them. The CDR3 loop spans 14 amino acids. The CDR3 reads CASSGVGRGDTQYF. The CDR3 DNA sequence: TGTGCCAGCAGTGGGGTCGGCCGCGGGGATACGCAGTATTTT.

The chain has TRBV11-2 and TRBJ2-5, with D possibly matching TRBD2 (6 bases). The germline CDR1 and CDR2 sequences are SGHAT and FQNNGV. The CDR3 contains 15 residues. V was trimmed by 5 bases and J by 2 bases, leaving 15 bases between them. The CDR3 sequence: CASSPSAGGQETQYF. In nucleotides, the CDR3 is TGTGCCAGCAGCCCTAGCGCCGGGGGACAAGAGACCCAGTACTTC.

The genes are TRBV7-2 and TRBJ2-2; D perhaps matches TRBD2 (5 bases). The length of the CDR3 is 14 residues. The V end was cut by 1 base, the J end by 2 bases, with 5 bases between. The germline gives CDR1 SGHTA, CDR2 FQGNSA. DNA of the CDR3: TGTGCCAGCAGCTTAGGGACTAACACCGGGGAGCTGTTTTTT. Translated: CASSLGTNTGELFF. Full variable domain (rest looked up from reference TRBV7-2 and TRBJ2-2): GAGVSQSPSNKVTEKGKDVELRCDPISGHTALYWYRQSLGQGLEFLIYFQGNSAPDKSGLPSDRFSAERTGGSVSTLTIQRTQQEDSAVYLCASSLGTNTGELFFGEGSRLTVL.

A remark on this clone: The germline gene is not matched at one end of the junction; a read error may be the cause. The rearrangement uses TRBV18 and TRBJ2-1; TRBD2 might be the D (5 bases). CDR1 and CDR2 from the germline V gene are KGHSH and LQKENI. This CDR3 spans 13 amino acids. The CDR3 is CASSQSSYTEQFF. The CDR3 DNA is TGTGCCAGCTCACAATCTAGCTACACTGAGCAGTTCTTC.

The chain links TRBV5-1 to TRBJ1-2; weak D call: TRBD1 (6 bases). Trimming took 7 bases from V and 8 from J, leaving 15 bases between them. Germline V gene data show CDR1 as SGHRS and CDR2 as YFSETQ. The CDR3 length is 12 residues. CDR3 DNA: TGCGCCAGCGCACAGGGAACGAGAGGCTACACCTTC. It is translated as CASAQGTRGYTF. Full variable domain (missing parts from reference TRBV5-1 and TRBJ1-2): KAGVTQTPRYLIKTRGQQVTLSCSPISGHRSVSWYQQTPGQGLQFLFEYFSETQRNKGNFPGRFSGRQFSNSRSEMNVSTLELGDSALYLCASAQGTRGYTFGSGTRLTVV.

The chain joins TRBV10-3 to TRBJ2-1, with 10 positions matching TRBD1. The CDR3 contains 14 residues. V dropped 6 bases and J dropped 7; count of bases not matched to a gene: 6. CDR1 ENHRY and CDR2 SYGVKD come from the germline V gene. The CDR3 DNA follows: TGTGCCATCAGGGGGACAGGGGAGTTGAATGAGCAGTTCTTC. Amino acids: CAIRGTGELNEQFF.

CDR3 region: CASNPRAGEQFF. CDR3 nucleotides: TGTGCCAGTAATCCTAGAGCGGGGGAGCAGTTCTTC. The chain combines TRBV19 with TRBJ2-1, with 7 bases aligning to TRBD2. CDR3 length equals 12 residues. The V segment lost 7 bases and the J segment 10 bases; nucleotides outside the gene matches: 7. The V gene's germline CDR1 is LNHDA and CDR2 SQIVND (reference sequence).

In this sample, this clone turned up once. The chain recombines TRBV4-2 with TRBJ1-4; TRBD1 agrees at 8 bases. CDR1 is LGHNA, CDR2 YNFKEQ, per germline. V lost 4 bases and J lost 6; bases outside the gene matches: 7. The CDR3 runs to 15 residues. The CDR3 DNA reads as TGTGCCAGCAGCCGAGGACAGGGAGACGATGAAAAACTGTTTTTT. Amino acid sequence: CASSRGQGDDEKLFF.

The chain joins TRBV7-3 to TRBJ2-2; 11 bases agree with TRBD2. Trimming cost V 5 bases and J 8 bases; bases outside gene matches: 10. The CDR3 runs to 16 residues. Germline loops: CDR1 SGHTA, CDR2 FQGTGA. The CDR3 region is CASSPPGLAVAGELFF. The DNA of the CDR3 is TGTGCCAGCAGCCCTCCGGGACTAGCGGTAGCGGGGGAGCTGTTTTTT.